This is a list of T cell receptor beta chains from one sample in a study of CD8+ T cells in alopecia areata. The protocol was immunoSEQ multiplex PCR, while the TCRdb copy is restricted to in-frame clones and leaves out a portion. The sample contains 4,400 or so clones, roughly 60% of which appear only once. The specimen comprised skin, sampled at roughly week 36, from a patient treated with tofacitinib. Every receptor here comes from a human donor with alopecia areata. The CDR3 runs from the conserved cysteine through the conserved F or W. D genes are given only for firm matches.

v_call	j_call	d_call	cdr3_aa
TRBV7-9	TRBJ2-1	TRBD1	CASSSGQGSNNEQFF
TRBV15	TRBJ2-7	-	CATSRDRGYEQYF
TRBV6-6	TRBJ1-2	-	CASTDGDYGYTF
TRBV4-1	TRBJ1-2	-	CASSQGPYGYTF
TRBV4-1	TRBJ1-5	TRBD1	CASSRETGTDQPQHF
TRBV7-9	TRBJ2-7	-	CASSPSTGPYEQYF
TRBV5-4	TRBJ2-2	-	CASSLKASGELFF
TRBV30	-	TRBD2	CAWSAPGTSGSEQYF
TRBV27	TRBJ2-7	-	CASGLAGGGYEQYF
TRBV7-8	TRBJ2-7	-	CASSWGRAYEQYF
TRBV5-4	TRBJ2-3	TRBD2	CASSGGSGTYTQYF
TRBV28	TRBJ2-1	TRBD1	CASSLVRTGNNEQFF
TRBV7-8	TRBJ2-2	TRBD1	CASSYGQGYTGELFF